Given below is one TCR beta chain in context. Its cognate antigen is unknown. This specimen comes from a study of immune evolution from preneoplasia to lung adenocarcinoma. General study results and limits: Compared with EGFR-mutant or double wild-type lesions, KRAS-mutant nodules were more clonal. Top clone frequencies peaked in normal lung, apparently declining through invasive adenocarcinoma.

Sequencing was performed with immunoSEQ multiplex PCR; in TCRdb, only in-frame clones are kept and a portion is missing. The sample has around 8,000 clones; about 72% are singletons. The CDR3 sequence is 14 residues long. In germline, CDR1 is SGHNT, CDR2 YYREEE (reference sequence). V lost 4 bases to trimming and J lost 3 bases; unmatched junction nucleotides: 3. Sample: FFPE minimally invasive lung adenocarcinoma tissue. This chain connects TRBV5-4 to TRBJ1-1; 10 nucleotides match TRBD1. The sequence came from an older donor with lung adenocarcinoma. The CDR3 DNA is TGTGCCAGCAGCGAGGGACAGGGGTACACTGAAGCTTTCTTT. It yields the protein CASSEGQGYTEAFF.